The entry below gives a single T cell receptor beta chain sequence along with its context. What it binds is unknown. TCRdb analysed the reads with MiXCR anew, one entry per CDR3 protein. The table has fewer than 900,000 distinct CDR3 sequences, 25% to 30% seen once. This entry is derived from a study of T cell repertoires in cytomegalovirus infection. CDR1 is SGDLS and CDR2 is YYNGEE in the germline V gene. J gave up 7 bases and V 6 bases, and 9 bases lay outside the gene matches. This CDR3 has 14 amino acids. The genes are TRBV9 and TRBJ2-2; TRBD2 matches 7 bases. This specimen was cultured CD8+ T cells from PBMCs, taken from culture after CMV antigen stimulation. This TCR was recovered from a human donor in good health (CMV status not recorded). Some clones in this sample may be carry-over from other donors' samples. The CDR3, as DNA: TGTGCCAGCACCCCCAACCCGGGGGGCGGGGAGCTGTTTTTT. Translated: CASTPNPGGGELFF.